The TCR beta chain under discussion was sequenced for a study of cytomegalovirus exposure and HLA in healthy donors. Study summary: There were some 410 genotyped donors. Of these, 81% fell in the genetic ancestry cluster associated with self-reported Caucasian donors.

The PCR was carried out with 60 Vbeta primers and 13 Jbeta primers. Clones were read by immunoSEQ multiplex PCR, and TCRdb kept only the in-frame ones, dropping some. Among around 130,000 clones, approximately 85% were seen once, and the ten largest hold over 9%. The table lists this clone with a count of one. What it binds is unknown. Looked up from germline, CDR1 is LGHNA and CDR2 is YSLEER. The CDR3 has 17 residues. The V and J ends lost 2 bases and 0 bases respectively, with 11 bases between them. Study observations and caveats: Cytomegalovirus-associated TCR beta chains were listed, numbering some 170. Per a later analysis, HLA-associated TCR beta chains showed more clonal expansion than other, equally common TCR beta chains.

Material: PBMCs. The rearrangement links TRBV4-3 to TRBJ2-6, with D possibly TRBD1 on 6 matching bases. The TCR was taken from a male donor in good health and CMV-seropositive. CDR3 loop: CASSQRTASSGANVLTF. The CDR3 nucleotides are TGCGCCAGCAGCCAAAGGACAGCGTCCTCTGGGGCCAACGTCCTGACTTTC.